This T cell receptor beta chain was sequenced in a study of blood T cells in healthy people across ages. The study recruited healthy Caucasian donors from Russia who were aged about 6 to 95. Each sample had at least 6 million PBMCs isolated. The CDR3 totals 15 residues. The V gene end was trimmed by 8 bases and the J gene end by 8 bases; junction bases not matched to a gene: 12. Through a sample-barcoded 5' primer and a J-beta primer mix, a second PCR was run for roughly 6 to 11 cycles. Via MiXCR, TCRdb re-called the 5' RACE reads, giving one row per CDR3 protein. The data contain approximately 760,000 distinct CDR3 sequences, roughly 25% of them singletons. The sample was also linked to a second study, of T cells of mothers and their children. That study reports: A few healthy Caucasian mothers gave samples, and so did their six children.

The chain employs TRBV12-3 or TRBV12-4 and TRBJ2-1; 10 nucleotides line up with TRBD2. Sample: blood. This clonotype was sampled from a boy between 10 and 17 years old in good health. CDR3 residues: CASSPLAGVSDEQFF. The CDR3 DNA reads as TGTGCCAGCTCGCCTCTAGCGGGAGTCTCTGATGAGCAGTTCTTC.